Sequencing of this T cell receptor beta chain was carried out in a study of cytomegalovirus exposure and HLA in healthy donors. Study details: A later analysis reported the 120 or so validation repertoires used the same platform as the roughly 700 first-cohort repertoires.

The donors were part of the roughly 130-subject validation cohort, which stood apart from the approximately 700-subject first cohort. V was pared by 8 bases and J by 2 bases, with 8 bases of the junction left unmatched. Looked up from germline, CDR1 is SGHDN and CDR2 is FVKESK. CDR3 length: 14 amino acids. General observations from the study: The listing of roughly 160 TCR beta chains classed them as cytomegalovirus-associated.

The assay was immunoSEQ multiplex PCR, and TCRdb's table has in-frame clones only and misses some. The table has some 70,000 clones, just under 85% seen once. The count of this clone is one. Its antigen remains unidentified. This TCR came from a man aged 25 to 45 in good health and CMV-seronegative. The chain combines TRBV14 with TRBJ1-1; 7 nucleotides match TRBD1. Sequenced sample: PBMCs. CDR3 nucleotide sequence: TGTGCCAGCGGTAGAGCAGGGGGAAACACTGAAGCTTTCTTT. The encoded protein is CASGRAGGNTEAFF.